This T cell receptor (beta chain) stems from a study of blood T cell repertoires in COVID-19. This clone has only one observation. Source study methods: From reference gene primer amplification, estimates of nucleated cell counts were derived. Here immunoSEQ multiplex PCR was the method, and the copy in TCRdb shows in-frame clones only, minus some. That table furnishes V, J and clone size, whereas the DNA furnished D and trimming. The sample includes more than 65,000 clones, around 91% of them seen just once. The CDR3 runs to 14 residues. CDR1 and CDR2 (germline): LNHDA, SQIVND (reference sequence). The germline V and J ends were trimmed by 6 bases and 1 base, with 13 bases remaining between them.

This TCR was recovered from a human donor in a cohort sampled during active COVID-19. The sample taken for sequencing was peripheral blood. J is TRBJ2-7 and V is TRBV19; D remains ambiguous. The CDR3 DNA follows: TGTGCCAGTAGATCCTCCGCGACTTCCTACGAGCAGTACTTC. Protein sequence: CASRSSATSYEQYF.